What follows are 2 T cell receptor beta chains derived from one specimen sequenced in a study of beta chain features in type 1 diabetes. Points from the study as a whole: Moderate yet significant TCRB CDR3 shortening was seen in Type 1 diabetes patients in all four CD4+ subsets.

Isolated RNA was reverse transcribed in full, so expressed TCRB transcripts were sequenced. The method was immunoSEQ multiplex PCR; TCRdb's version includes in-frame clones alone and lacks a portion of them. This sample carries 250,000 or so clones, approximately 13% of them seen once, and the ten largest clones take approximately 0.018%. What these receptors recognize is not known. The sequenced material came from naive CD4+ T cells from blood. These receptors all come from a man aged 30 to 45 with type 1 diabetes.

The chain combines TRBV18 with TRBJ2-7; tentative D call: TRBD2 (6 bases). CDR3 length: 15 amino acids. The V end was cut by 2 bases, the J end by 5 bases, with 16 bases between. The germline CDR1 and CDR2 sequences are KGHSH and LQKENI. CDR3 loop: CASSPGWDWGNEQYF. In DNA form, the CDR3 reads TGTGCCAGCTCACCAGGGTGGGACTGGGGCAACGAGCAGTACTTC.

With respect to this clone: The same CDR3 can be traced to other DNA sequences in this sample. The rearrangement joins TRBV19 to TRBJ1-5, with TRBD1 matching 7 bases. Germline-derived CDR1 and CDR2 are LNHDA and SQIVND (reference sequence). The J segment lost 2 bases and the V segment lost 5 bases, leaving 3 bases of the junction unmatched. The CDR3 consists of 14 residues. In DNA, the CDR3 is TGTGCCAGTAGTGGCACAGGGGGCAATCAGCCCCAGCATTTT. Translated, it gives CASSGTGGNQPQHF.